This T cell receptor (beta chain) was sequenced during a study of blood T cell repertoires in COVID-19. V dropped 0 bases and J dropped 5 bases, with 10 bases sitting between them. CDR3 length: 14 amino acids. Germline values: CDR1 LNHNV, CDR2 YYDKDF (reference sequence). Repertoires were generated with immunoSEQ multiplex PCR, while TCRdb's copy carries only in-frame clones and drops some. The top ten hold 0.95% to 1.5% of the sample, which has some 370,000 clones, 80% to 90% seen once. This receptor was identified in a man aged 35 to 55 with acute or convalescent COVID-19. Sequenced: peripheral blood. The chain carries TRBV15 and TRBJ1-1; no reliable D call. CDR3 nucleotide sequence: TGTGCCACCAGCAGAGATATAGGCGGGACTGAAGCTTTCTTT. Its protein product is CATSRDIGGTEAFF.